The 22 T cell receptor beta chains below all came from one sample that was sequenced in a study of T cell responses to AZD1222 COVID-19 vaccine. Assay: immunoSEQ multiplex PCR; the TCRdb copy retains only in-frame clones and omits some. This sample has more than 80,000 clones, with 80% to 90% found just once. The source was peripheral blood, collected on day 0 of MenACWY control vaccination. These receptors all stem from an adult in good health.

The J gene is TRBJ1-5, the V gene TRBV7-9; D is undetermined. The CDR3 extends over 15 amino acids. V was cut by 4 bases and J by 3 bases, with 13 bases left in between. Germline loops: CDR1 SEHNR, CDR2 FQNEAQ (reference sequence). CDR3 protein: CASSSYHGVNQPQHF. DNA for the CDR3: TGTGCCAGCAGCTCATATCACGGGGTCAATCAGCCCCAGCATTTT.

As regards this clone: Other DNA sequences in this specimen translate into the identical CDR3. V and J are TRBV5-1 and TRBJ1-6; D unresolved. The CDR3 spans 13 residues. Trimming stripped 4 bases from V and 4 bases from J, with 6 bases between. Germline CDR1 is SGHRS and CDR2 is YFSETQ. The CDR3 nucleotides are TGCGCCAGCAGCCCAGATTATAATTCACCCCTCCACTTT. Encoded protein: CASSPDYNSPLHF.

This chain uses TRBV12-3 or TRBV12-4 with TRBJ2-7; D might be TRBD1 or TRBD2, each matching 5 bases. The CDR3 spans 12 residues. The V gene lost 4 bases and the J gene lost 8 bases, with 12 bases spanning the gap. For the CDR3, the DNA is TGTGCCAGCAGTTCGCGAGAGGGGCAGCAGTACTTC. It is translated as CASSSREGQQYF.

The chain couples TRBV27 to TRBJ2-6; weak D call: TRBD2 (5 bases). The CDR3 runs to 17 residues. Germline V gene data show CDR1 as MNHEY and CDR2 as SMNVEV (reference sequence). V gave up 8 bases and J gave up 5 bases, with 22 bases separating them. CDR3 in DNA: TGTGCCAGCCCCTTCGGGATTATCCGATTGAGGGCCAACGTCCTGACTTTC. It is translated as CASPFGIIRLRANVLTF.

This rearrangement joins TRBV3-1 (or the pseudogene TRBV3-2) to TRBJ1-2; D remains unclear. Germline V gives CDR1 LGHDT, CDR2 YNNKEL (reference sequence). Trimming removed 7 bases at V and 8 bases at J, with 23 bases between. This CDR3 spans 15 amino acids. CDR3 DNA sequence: TGTGCCAGCACCGCCAATGGTGGACGGGCTGGAGGCTACACCTTC. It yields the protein CASTANGGRAGGYTF.

CDR3 DNA sequence: TGTGCCAGCAGTGGCATAAACAGGGGAAGCGGGAAACTGTTTTTT. Translation: CASSGINRGSGKLFF. The rearrangement uses TRBV25-1 and TRBJ1-4, with 7 bases fitting TRBD1. J was trimmed by 11 bases and V by 4 bases; bases with no gene match: 13. The CDR3 totals 15 residues. Germline CDR1 is MGHDK and CDR2 is SYGVNS.

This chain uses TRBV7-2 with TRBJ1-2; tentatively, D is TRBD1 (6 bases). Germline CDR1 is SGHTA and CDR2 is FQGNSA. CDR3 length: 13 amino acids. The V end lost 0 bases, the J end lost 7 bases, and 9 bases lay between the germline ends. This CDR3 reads CASSLAGGGGYTF. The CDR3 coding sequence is TGTGCCAGCAGCTTAGCAGGGGGGGGTGGCTACACCTTC.

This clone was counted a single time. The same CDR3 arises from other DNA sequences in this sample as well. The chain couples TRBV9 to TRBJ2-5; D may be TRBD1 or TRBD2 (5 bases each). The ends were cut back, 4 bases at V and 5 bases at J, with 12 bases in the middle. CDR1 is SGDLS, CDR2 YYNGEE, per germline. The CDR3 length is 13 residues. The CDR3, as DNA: TGTGCCAGCAGCTTTTCCAGGGAGGAGACCCAGTACTTC. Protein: CASSFSREETQYF.

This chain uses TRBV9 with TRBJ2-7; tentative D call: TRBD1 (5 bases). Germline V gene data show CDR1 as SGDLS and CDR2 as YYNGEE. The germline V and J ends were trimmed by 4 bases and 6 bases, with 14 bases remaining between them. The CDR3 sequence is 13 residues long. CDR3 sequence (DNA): TGTGCCAGCAGCCCATCGCAAAGGGGCGAGCAGTACTTC. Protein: CASSPSQRGEQYF.

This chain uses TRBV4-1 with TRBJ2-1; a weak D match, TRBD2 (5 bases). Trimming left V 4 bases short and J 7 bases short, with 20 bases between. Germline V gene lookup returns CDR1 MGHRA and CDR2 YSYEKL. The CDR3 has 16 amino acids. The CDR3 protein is CASSRGWFGEVNEQFF. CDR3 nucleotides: TGCGCCAGCAGCCGAGGGTGGTTTGGAGAAGTTAATGAGCAGTTCTTC.

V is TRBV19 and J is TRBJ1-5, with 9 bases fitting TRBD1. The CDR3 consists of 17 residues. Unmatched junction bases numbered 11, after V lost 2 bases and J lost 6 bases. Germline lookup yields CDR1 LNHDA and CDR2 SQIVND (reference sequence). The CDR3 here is CASSIISSGQGGQPQHF. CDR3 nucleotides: TGTGCCAGTAGTATAATAAGCTCGGGACAGGGTGGTCAGCCCCAGCATTTT.

CDR3 nucleotide sequence: TGTGCCAGCAGCCTCCGCAGGGAGAACACTGAAGCTTTCTTT. Encoded protein: CASSLRRENTEAFF. V is TRBV7-8 and J is TRBJ1-1; the D gene is possibly TRBD1 (5 bases). The CDR3 consists of 14 residues. The germline V gene has CDR1 SGHVS and CDR2 FQNEAQ. The ends were cut back, 5 bases at V and 1 base at J, with 11 bases in the middle.

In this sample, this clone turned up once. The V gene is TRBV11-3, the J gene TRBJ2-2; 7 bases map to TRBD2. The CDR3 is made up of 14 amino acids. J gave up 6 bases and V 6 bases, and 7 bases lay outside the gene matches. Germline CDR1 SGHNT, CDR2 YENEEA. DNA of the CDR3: TGTGCCAGCAGTCCAAAAAGCGGGGCCGGGGAGCTGTTTTTT. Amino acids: CASSPKSGAGELFF.

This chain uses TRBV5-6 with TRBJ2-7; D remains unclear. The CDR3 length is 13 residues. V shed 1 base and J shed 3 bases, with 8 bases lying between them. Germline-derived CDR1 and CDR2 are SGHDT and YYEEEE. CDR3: CASSLISGYEQYF. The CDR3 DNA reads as TGTGCCAGCAGCTTGATCAGTGGCTACGAGCAGTACTTC.

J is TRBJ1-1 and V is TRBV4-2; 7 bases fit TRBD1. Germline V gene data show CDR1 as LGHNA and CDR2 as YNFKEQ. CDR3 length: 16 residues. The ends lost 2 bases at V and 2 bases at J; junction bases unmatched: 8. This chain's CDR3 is CASSQPWTGINTEAFF. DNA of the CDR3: TGTGCCAGCAGCCAACCATGGACAGGAATTAACACTGAAGCTTTCTTT.

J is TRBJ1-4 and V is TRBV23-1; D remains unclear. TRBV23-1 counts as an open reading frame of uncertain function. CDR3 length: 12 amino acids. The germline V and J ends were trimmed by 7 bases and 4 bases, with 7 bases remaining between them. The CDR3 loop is CASIGSNEKLFF. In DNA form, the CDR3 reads TGCGCCAGCATCGGTAGTAATGAAAAACTGTTTTTT.

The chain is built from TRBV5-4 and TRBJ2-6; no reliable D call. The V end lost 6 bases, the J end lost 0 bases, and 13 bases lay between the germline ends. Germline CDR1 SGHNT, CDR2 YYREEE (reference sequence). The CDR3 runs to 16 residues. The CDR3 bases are TGTGCCAGCAAGCACAGTCAATACTCTGGGGCCAACGTCCTGACTTTC. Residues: CASKHSQYSGANVLTF.

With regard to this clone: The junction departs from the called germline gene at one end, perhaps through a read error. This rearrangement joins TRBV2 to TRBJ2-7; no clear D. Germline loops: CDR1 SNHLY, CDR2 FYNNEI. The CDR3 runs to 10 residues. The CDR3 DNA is TGTGCCAGCAGTGAAGACCTCAAGGACTTC. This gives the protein CASSEDLKDF.

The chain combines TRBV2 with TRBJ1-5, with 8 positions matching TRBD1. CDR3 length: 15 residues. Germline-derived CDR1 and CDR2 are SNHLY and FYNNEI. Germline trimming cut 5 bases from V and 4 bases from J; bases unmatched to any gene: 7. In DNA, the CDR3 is TGTGCCAGCAGTCAGGACAGGGAAGGAAATCAGCCCCAGCATTTT. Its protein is CASSQDREGNQPQHF.

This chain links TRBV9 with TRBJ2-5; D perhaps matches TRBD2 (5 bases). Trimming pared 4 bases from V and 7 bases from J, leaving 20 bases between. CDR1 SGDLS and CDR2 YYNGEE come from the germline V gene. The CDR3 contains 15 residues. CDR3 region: CASSPMPSGEGTQYF. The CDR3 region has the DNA TGTGCCAGCAGCCCAATGCCGTCCGGGGAAGGGACCCAGTACTTC. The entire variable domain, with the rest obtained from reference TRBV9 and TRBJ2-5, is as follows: DSGVTQTPKHLITATGQRVTLRCSPRSGDLSVYWYQQSLDQGLQFLIQYYNGEERAKGNILERFSAQQFPDLHSELNLSSLELGDSALYFCASSPMPSGEGTQYFGPGTRLLVL.

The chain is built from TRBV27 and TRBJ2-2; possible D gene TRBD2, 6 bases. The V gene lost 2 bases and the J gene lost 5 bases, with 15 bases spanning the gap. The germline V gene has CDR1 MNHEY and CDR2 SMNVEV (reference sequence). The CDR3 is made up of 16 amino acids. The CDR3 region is CASSLRWDLGTGELFF. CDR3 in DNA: TGTGCCAGCAGTTTACGGTGGGACTTAGGGACCGGGGAGCTGTTTTTT.

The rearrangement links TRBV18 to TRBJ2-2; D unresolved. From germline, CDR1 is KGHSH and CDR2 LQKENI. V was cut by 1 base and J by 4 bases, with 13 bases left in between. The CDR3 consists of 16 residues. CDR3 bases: TGTGCCAGCTCACCACGCAGGAGAGGTAGCACCGGGGAGCTGTTTTTT. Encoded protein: CASSPRRRGSTGELFF.